Listed below are T cell receptor beta chains from one sample, sequenced in a study of blood T cells in healthy people across ages. TCRdb recomputed calls from the 5' RACE reads with MiXCR, one row per CDR3 protein. In the table there are under 1,000,000 distinct CDR3 sequences, approximately 35% of which are singletons. Sample: blood. These receptors originate from a man aged 18 to 30 in good health. Both conserved end residues are part of each CDR3. Fields, in order: clone size, D gene, V gene, J gene, CDR3 DNA, CDR3 protein. D genes are given only for firm matches. The size entry is marked missing in some rows and otherwise reads once, few, many or a size class.

-	-	TRBV5-1	TRBJ2-5	TGCGCCAGCAGCTATCCTGAAACCCCGGGAAGCAATGAGCAGTACTTC	CASSYPETPGSNEQYF
-	-	TRBV20-1	TRBJ2-5	TGCAGTGCCCTCCCCCCGAACGAAGAGACCCAGTACTTC	CSALPPNEETQYF
many	-	TRBV5-6	TRBJ2-3	TGTGCCAGCCGATCGGGATCCCTCTACACAGATACGCAGTATTTT	CASRSGSLYTDTQYF
few	-	TRBV7-2	TRBJ1-6	TGTGCCAGCAGCCCCAGGGATCCCTATAATTCACCCCTCCACTTT	CASSPRDPYNSPLHF
-	-	TRBV6-1	TRBJ1-5	TGTGCCAGCAGTGAGGCGCCAGGATGGCAGCCCCAGCATTTT	CASSEAPGWQPQHF
-	-	TRBV7-2	TRBJ2-1	TGTGCCAGCAGCCTCCTAACCTCCTACAATGAGCAGTTCTTC	CASSLLTSYNEQFF
few	-	TRBV20-1	TRBJ1-2	TGCAGTGCTAGCGACCCCGGGTTCGGTGGCTACACCTTC	CSASDPGFGGYTF
many	-	TRBV4-2	TRBJ2-7	TGTGCCAGCAGCCAAGTGGAGAGGTCCAACACCTACGAGCAGTACTTC	CASSQVERSNTYEQYF
-	-	TRBV12-3/TRBV12-4	TRBJ2-3	TGTACCAGCAGTTTATCGGGCAGGGGAATGGGAGATACGCAGTATTTT	CTSSLSGRGMGDTQYF
-	-	TRBV9	TRBJ2-1	TGTGCCAGCACCGCTTCCGGGGTCAATGAGCAGTTCTTC	CASTASGVNEQFF
few	TRBD1	TRBV5-5	TRBJ1-1	TGTGCCAGCAGGCTACGGGACAGCCTGAACACTGAAGCTTTCTTT	CASRLRDSLNTEAFF
-	TRBD1	TRBV6-5	TRBJ2-3	TGTGCCAGCAGTGACCCGGGACAGGGCTCAGATACGCAGTATTTT	CASSDPGQGSDTQYF
few	-	TRBV4-1	TRBJ2-3	TGCGCCAGCAGCCAAGTGGGGTCCGTGGATACGCAGTATTTT	CASSQVGSVDTQYF
-	TRBD1	TRBV28	TRBJ2-1	TGTGCCAGCAGTTCAGGGGGCAGCCAGGGAGAGACCCAGTTCTTC	CASSSGGSQGETQFF
few	TRBD1	TRBV20-1	TRBJ2-2	TGCAGTGCTAGGGGACAGGCGAACACCGGGGAGCTGTTTTTT	CSARGQANTGELFF
-	-	TRBV12-3/TRBV12-4	TRBJ2-3	TGTGCCAGCAGTTTAGTGGTGAGCGGGGATACGCAGTATTTT	CASSLVVSGDTQYF
many	TRBD1	TRBV20-1	TRBJ2-7	TGCAGTGCTAGCAGGGGGATCGCCTACGAGCAGTACTTC	CSASRGIAYEQYF
-	-	TRBV4-2	TRBJ1-5	TGTGCCAGCAGCCAACCCGTTTCCGGGGGCAATCAGCCCCAGCATTTT	CASSQPVSGGNQPQHF
few	TRBD1	TRBV7-9	TRBJ2-1	TGTGCCAGCAACATCAGGGGGCTAAACAATGAGCAGTTCTTC	CASNIRGLNNEQFF
-	-	TRBV7-2	TRBJ1-1	TGTGCCAGCAGCTTGAACAGGGTGGACACTGAAGCTTTCTTT	CASSLNRVDTEAFF
many	-	TRBV14	TRBJ2-7	TGTGCCAGCAGCCAGGTGGCAGGATCCTACGAGCAGTACTTC	CASSQVAGSYEQYF
many	-	TRBV29-1	TRBJ1-4	TGCAGCGTCGACGGGGGATTCAATGAAAAACTGTTTTTT	CSVDGGFNEKLFF
once	TRBD2	TRBV12-3/TRBV12-4	TRBJ2-3	TGTGTCAGCAGTCCCGAGCGGGGGGGCCGATTGGCAGATACGCAGTATTTT	CVSSPERGGRLADTQYF
-	TRBD1	TRBV9	TRBJ1-2	TGTGCCAGCAGCGCTCGGGACAGGGCGTACTATGGCTACACCTTC	CASSARDRAYYGYTF
few	-	TRBV4-3	TRBJ2-1	TGCGCCAGCAGCCAAGATGGCGGAGCCTACAATGAGCAGTTCTTC	CASSQDGGAYNEQFF
many	TRBD2	TRBV7-2	TRBJ2-3	TGTGCCAGCAGCTTGATATCCGGGGAGGGAGATACGCAGTATTTT	CASSLISGEGDTQYF
-	TRBD1	TRBV20-1	TRBJ1-5	TGCAGTGCTAAGGGACAGGGTGAGCAGCCCCAGCATTTT	CSAKGQGEQPQHF
-	-	TRBV7-8	TRBJ1-4	TGTGCCAGCACCCAAATGGGGGGCATGGATGAAAAACTGTTTTTT	CASTQMGGMDEKLFF
-	-	TRBV7-8	TRBJ2-3	TGTGCCAGCCGCTGGGGGGCTACCACAGATACGCAGTATTTT	CASRWGATTDTQYF
many	-	TRBV7-9	TRBJ1-2	TGTGCCAGCAGCCCCAGCTCCCCCTATGGCTACACCTTC	CASSPSSPYGYTF
few	-	TRBV10-3	TRBJ1-5	TGTGCCACTGGAGAGGGGGTCTATCAGCCCCAGCATTTT	CATGEGVYQPQHF
many	-	TRBV4-3	TRBJ1-2	TGCGCCAGCAGCCAAGATCGGGGGTTCTACGGCTACACCTTC	CASSQDRGFYGYTF
-	-	TRBV12-3/TRBV12-4	TRBJ1-1	TGTGCCAGCACCTTAACACCGAACACTGAAGCTTTCTTT	CASTLTPNTEAFF
once	TRBD1	TRBV20-1	TRBJ1-1	TGCAGTGCTAGCAGGGGGCTGGGTGAAGCTTTCTTT	CSASRGLGEAFF
-	-	TRBV12-3/TRBV12-4	TRBJ1-4	TGTGCCAGCAGAAAGCAGGGGTCTAATGAAAAACTGTTTTTT	CASRKQGSNEKLFF
-	-	TRBV27	TRBJ1-6	TGTGCCAGCAGTGGCCGGATTAATTCACCCCTCCACTTT	CASSGRINSPLHF
few	TRBD1	TRBV29-1	TRBJ2-5	TGCAGCGTTGATAAATTTGACAGGGCGTTGGCAGAGACCCAGTACTTC	CSVDKFDRALAETQYF
-	-	TRBV20-1	TRBJ2-2	TGCAGTGCTAGAGATGACAGGTCGAACACCGGGGAGCTGTTTTTT	CSARDDRSNTGELFF
many	TRBD1	TRBV18	TRBJ2-3	TGTGCCAGCTCAAGACAGGGACACACAGATACGCAGTATTTT	CASSRQGHTDTQYF
-	-	TRBV28	TRBJ2-5	TGTGCCAGCAGTCGGACAGACAGCCAAGAGACCCAGTACTTC	CASSRTDSQETQYF
few	TRBD1	TRBV14	TRBJ1-4	TGTGCCAGCAGCCCCGAGGCGGGACAGGGGCAGGAAAAACTGTTTTTT	CASSPEAGQGQEKLFF
few	TRBD2	TRBV7-9	TRBJ2-4	TGTGCCAGCGGGACTATTAAAAACATTCAGTACTTC	CASGTIKNIQYF
many	-	TRBV10-3	TRBJ2-3	TGTGCCATCGAAACGGGGACGGGCGGCGCAGATACGCAGTATTTT	CAIETGTGGADTQYF
few	-	TRBV21-1	TRBJ2-7	TGTGCCAGCCTCGGGGGAGGCTGCTCCTACAATGAGCAGTACTTC	CASLGGGCSYNEQYF
-	TRBD1	TRBV6-5	TRBJ1-2	TGTGCCAGCAGGGGGACAGCGGCTAACTATGGCTACACCTTC	CASRGTAANYGYTF
-	-	TRBV7-9	TRBJ1-1	TGTGCCAGCAGCCCCTCGGTAAGTGGGAACACTGAAGCTTTCTTT	CASSPSVSGNTEAFF
-	-	TRBV2	TRBJ2-1	TGTGCCAGCAGTGAAGTCGGGGCTGAGCAGTTCTTC	CASSEVGAEQFF
-	-	TRBV29-1	TRBJ1-4	TGCAGCGTTGCATCCCAGGGAGCAACTATTGAAAAACTGTTTTTT	CSVASQGATIEKLFF